The sample holds one count of the clone carrying this T cell receptor beta chain. V shed 2 bases, J shed 8 bases, and the junction held 28 bases outside the gene matches. CDR3 length: 22 residues. Germline values: CDR1 PRHDT, CDR2 FYEKMQ (reference sequence). This sample was included in a study of blood T cell repertoires in COVID-19. Study overall: The samples span acute and convalescent COVID-19 from the United States, Italy and Spain. T cells, B-cell-depleted T cells, or PBMCs supplied cDNA or gDNA.

Per the original data handling: Amplification with reference gene primers provided the estimates of nucleated cell counts. The table came from immunoSEQ multiplex PCR; TCRdb's copy has only in-frame clones and leaves some out. The V and J calls and clone size are taken from that table; D and trimming were inferred from the DNA. Of around 60,000 clones listed, around 80% are singletons. Sequencing was carried out using peripheral blood. This clonotype originated in a man in his sixties with acute or convalescent COVID-19. This sequence joins TRBV13 and TRBJ1-4; 8 nucleotides agree with TRBD1. The CDR3: CASSLFPPITSTGGMVSEKLFF. CDR3 DNA sequence: TGTGCCAGCAGCTTATTCCCCCCAATAACATCCACAGGGGGGATGGTAAGCGAAAAACTGTTTTTT.